This T cell receptor beta chain comes out of a study of OX40 agonist ivuxolimab in advanced cancers. Study-level background: Ivuxolimab was an agonistic, fully human IgG2 monoclonal antibody directed against OX40 (CD134), a costimulatory receptor. Intravenous ivuxolimab was administered to patients every 2 weeks at six dose levels: 0.01, 0.1, 0.3, 1.5, 3 and 10 mg/kg. Of the roughly 51 dose-escalation patients, hepatocellular carcinoma was present in 19, melanoma in some 15, renal cell carcinoma in 9 and head and neck cancer in 9. The dose-escalation cohort was about 83% male with a mean age of about 65 years, ranging from about 20 to 85. Prior anti-PD-1, anti-PD-L1 or anti-CTLA-4 therapy was permitted, and approximately 42% of dose-escalation patients had received checkpoint inhibitors. Partial responses occurred in three dose-escalation patients, of whom one had hepatocellular carcinoma and two had cutaneous melanoma. Peripheral TCRbeta sequencing aimed to test whether ivuxolimab altered TCR sequence diversity and caused clonal T-cell expansion. The monotherapy dose-escalation portion (N of about 49 patients) of the phase I ivuxolimab trial is reported in the paper.

The trial excluded patients who had a history of autoimmune disease or were on systemic immunosuppression. Peripheral blood for TCR sequencing was collected from all dose cohorts at baseline, on cycle 4 day 1, and on cycle 7 day 1. Samples were obtained from an open-label, multicenter, first-in-human phase I dose-escalation trial of ivuxolimab. Adults with locally advanced or metastatic head and neck squamous cell, hepatocellular, melanoma or renal cell carcinoma were enrolled in the trial. Before TCR sequencing, CD4+ and CD8+ T cells were separately sorted from peripheral blood. Points the paper makes about the study in general: In the 0.1-3.0 mg/kg groups, partial responders had among the lowest normalized peripheral clonal expansion, particularly in CD8+ T cells. On average, CD8+ T cells showed more expanded clones than CD4+ T cells after ivuxolimab. Low levels of normalized T-cell clonal expansion were also seen in some nonresponding patients. The antigen specificity of the peripheral T cells that underwent clonal expansion was not determined. At doses from 0.1 to 3.0 mg/kg, clonal expansion was seen in both CD4+ and CD8+ blood T cells between baseline and week 6.

To sequence the TCRbeta CDR3 region, genomic DNA was isolated from the sorted cells. TCRbeta CDR3 regions were sequenced using the immunoSEQ Assay. Entries here come from immuneACCESS through TCRdb and include only in-frame sequences with V and J called. Some clones fail to appear in such tables; in the studies checked, an unresolved V gene covers under half of the shortfall, and the cause of the remainder is unknown. This sample is represented by around 65,000 clones; approximately 90% of them were singletons. The ten largest clones add up to 0.3% of the sample. Based on the germline V gene, the CDR1 and CDR2 sequences are ENHRY and SYGVKD. Compared with germline, V lacks 5 bases and J lacks 6 bases; bases without a gene match: 9. Taken from cysteine to phenylalanine, the CDR3 has 15 residues. Only the CDR3 region is kept as DNA, spanning 45 bases read in frame from base 1. With respect to this clone: The antigen this receptor binds is unknown. It has no much larger one-base neighbor in the sample; base qualities were not kept.

Source: CD4+ or CD8+ T cells sorted from blood, taken in a trial of the OX40 agonist ivuxolimab. The chain is assembled from TRBV10-3 and TRBJ2-1; 8 junctional bases match TRBD1. The TCR was taken from an adult with an advanced solid tumor such as melanoma, head and neck, liver or kidney cancer. CDR3 sequence: CAISPGTGSFNEQFF. The bases are TGTGCCATCAGTCCCGGGACAGGCAGTTTCAATGAGCAGTTCTTC.